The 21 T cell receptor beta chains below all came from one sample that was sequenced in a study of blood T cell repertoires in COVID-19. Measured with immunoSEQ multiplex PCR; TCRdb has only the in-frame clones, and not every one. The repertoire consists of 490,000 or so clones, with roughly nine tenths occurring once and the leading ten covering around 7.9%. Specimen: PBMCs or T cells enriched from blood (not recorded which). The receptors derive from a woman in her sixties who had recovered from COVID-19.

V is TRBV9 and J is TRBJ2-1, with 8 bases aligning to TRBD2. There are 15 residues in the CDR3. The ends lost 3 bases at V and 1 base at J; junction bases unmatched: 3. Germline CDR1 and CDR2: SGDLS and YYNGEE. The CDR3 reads CASSDRGGSYNEQFF. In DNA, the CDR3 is TGTGCCAGCAGCGACCGCGGGGGGTCCTACAATGAGCAGTTCTTC.

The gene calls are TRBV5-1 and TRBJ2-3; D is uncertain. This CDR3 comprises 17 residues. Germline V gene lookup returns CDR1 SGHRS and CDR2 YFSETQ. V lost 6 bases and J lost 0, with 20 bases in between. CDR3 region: CASMALTVAASTDTQYF. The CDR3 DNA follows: TGCGCCAGCATGGCCCTTACCGTAGCAGCTAGCACAGATACGCAGTATTTT. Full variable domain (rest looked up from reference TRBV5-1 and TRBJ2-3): KAGVTQTPRYLIKTRGQQVTLSCSPISGHRSVSWYQQTPGQGLQFLFEYFSETQRNKGNFPGRFSGRQFSNSRSEMNVSTLELGDSALYLCASMALTVAASTDTQYFGPGTRLTVL.

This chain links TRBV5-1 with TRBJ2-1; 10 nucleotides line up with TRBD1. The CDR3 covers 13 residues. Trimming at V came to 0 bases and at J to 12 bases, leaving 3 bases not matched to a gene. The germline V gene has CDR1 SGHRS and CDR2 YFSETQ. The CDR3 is CASSLEGTGAQFF. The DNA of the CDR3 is TGCGCCAGCAGCTTGGAAGGGACAGGGGCGCAGTTCTTC.

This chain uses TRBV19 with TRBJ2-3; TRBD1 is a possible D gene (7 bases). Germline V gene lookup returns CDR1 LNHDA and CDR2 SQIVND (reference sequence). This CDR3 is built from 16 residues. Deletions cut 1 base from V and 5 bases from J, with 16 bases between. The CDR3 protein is CASSIGAGGKVDTQYF. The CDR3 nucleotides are TGTGCCAGTAGTATAGGAGCAGGGGGGAAGGTAGATACGCAGTATTTT.

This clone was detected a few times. The CDR3 DNA is TGTGCCAGCAGCCAGGGGTGGGGGGGCCGTGAGACCCAGTACTTC. Protein sequence: CASSQGWGGRETQYF. V usage is TRBV11-3 and J usage is TRBJ2-5; D perhaps matches TRBD2 (7 bases). The CDR3 sequence is 15 residues long. From germline, CDR1 is SGHNT and CDR2 YENEEA. V was shortened by 5 bases and J by 5 bases, with 18 bases between the two germline ends.

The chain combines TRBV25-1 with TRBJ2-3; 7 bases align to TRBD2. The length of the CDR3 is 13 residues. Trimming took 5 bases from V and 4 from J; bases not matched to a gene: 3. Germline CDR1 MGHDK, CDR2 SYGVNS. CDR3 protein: CASSPSGADTQYF. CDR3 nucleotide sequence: TGTGCCAGCAGTCCCAGCGGGGCAGATACGCAGTATTTT.

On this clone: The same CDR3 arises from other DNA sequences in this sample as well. The CDR3 DNA reads as TGCGCCAGCAGCTCCGGACAGGGGTATGGCTACACCTTC. This gives the protein CASSSGQGYGYTF. V usage is TRBV5-1 and J usage is TRBJ1-2, with 9 bases fitting TRBD1. This CDR3 is built from 13 residues. Per germline, CDR1 SGHRS and CDR2 YFSETQ. With V trimmed by 3 bases and J by 5 bases, 2 bases remained unmatched.

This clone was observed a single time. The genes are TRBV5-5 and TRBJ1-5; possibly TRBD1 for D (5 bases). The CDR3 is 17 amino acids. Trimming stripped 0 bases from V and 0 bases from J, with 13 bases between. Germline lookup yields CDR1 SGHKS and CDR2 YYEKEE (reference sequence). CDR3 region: CASSLADSSLSNQPQHF. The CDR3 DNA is TGTGCCAGCAGCTTGGCCGACAGTTCCCTTAGCAATCAGCCCCAGCATTTT.

The chain's CDR3 is CASSRDTASYEQYF. DNA for the CDR3: TGTGCCAGCAGCCGTGACACGGCCTCCTACGAGCAGTACTTC. The chain recombines TRBV7-2 with TRBJ2-7, with D uncertain. Germline CDR1 reads SGHTA; CDR2 reads FQGNSA. The CDR3 consists of 14 residues. V lost 5 bases and J 0 bases, leaving 11 bases between the germline ends.

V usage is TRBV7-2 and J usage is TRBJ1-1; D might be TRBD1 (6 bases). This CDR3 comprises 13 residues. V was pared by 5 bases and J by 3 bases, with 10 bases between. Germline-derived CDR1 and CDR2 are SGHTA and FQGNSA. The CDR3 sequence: CASSTQGDTEAFF. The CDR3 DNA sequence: TGTGCCAGCAGCACACAGGGAGACACTGAAGCTTTCTTT.

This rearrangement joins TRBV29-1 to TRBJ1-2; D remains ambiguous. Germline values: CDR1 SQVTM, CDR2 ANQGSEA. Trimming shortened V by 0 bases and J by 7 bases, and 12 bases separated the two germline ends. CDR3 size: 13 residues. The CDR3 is CSVEDLGGFGYTF. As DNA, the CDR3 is TGCAGCGTTGAAGATCTTGGAGGATTTGGCTACACCTTC.

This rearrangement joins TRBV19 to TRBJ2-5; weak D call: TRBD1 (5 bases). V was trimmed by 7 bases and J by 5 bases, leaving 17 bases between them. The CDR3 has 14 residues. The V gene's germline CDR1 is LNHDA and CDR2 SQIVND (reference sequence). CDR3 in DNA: TGTGCCAGTACCCCCTCGACAGTTGCGGAGACCCAGTACTTC. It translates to CASTPSTVAETQYF.

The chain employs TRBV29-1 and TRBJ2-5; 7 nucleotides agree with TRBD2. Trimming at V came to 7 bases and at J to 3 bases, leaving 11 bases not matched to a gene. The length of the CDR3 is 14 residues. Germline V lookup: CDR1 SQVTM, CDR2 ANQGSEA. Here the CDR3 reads CSGGSAGVKETQYF. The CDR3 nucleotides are TGCAGCGGTGGGTCTGCGGGGGTCAAAGAGACCCAGTACTTC.

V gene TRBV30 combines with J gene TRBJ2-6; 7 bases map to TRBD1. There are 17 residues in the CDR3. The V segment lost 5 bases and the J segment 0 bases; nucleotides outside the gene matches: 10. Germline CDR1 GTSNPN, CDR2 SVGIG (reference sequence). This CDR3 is CAWVRGQQSSGANVLTF. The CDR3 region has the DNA TGTGCCTGGGTTAGGGGACAGCAAAGCTCTGGGGCCAACGTCCTGACTTTC.

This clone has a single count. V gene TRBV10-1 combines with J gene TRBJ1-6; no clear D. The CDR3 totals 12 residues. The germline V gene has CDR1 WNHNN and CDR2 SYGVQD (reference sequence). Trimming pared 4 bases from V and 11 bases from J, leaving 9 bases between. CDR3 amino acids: CASSGRGTPLHF. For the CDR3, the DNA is TGCGCCAGCAGTGGACGGGGTACACCCCTCCACTTT.

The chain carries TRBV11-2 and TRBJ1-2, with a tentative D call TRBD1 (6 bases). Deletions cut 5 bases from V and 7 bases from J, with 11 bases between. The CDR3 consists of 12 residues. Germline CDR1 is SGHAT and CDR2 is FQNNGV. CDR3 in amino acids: CASSEGGGGYTF. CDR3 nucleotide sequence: TGTGCCAGCAGCGAGGGAGGGGGTGGCTACACCTTC.

CDR3 bases: TGCGCCAGCAGCTGGACATTTCAAGAGAACACTGAAGCTTTCTTT. It specifies CASSWTFQENTEAFF. This chain joins TRBV4-1 and TRBJ1-1, with D possibly TRBD1 on 5 matching bases. Germline assignment: CDR1 MGHRA and CDR2 YSYEKL. Trimming took off 5 bases at V and 1 base at J, with 14 bases between the two ends. The CDR3 sequence is 15 residues long.

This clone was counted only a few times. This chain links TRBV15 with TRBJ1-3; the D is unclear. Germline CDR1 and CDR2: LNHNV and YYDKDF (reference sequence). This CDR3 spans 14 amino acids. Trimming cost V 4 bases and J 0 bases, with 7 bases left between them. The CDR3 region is CATSTSPSGNTIYF. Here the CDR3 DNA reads TGTGCCACCAGCACGTCCCCCTCTGGAAACACCATATATTTT.

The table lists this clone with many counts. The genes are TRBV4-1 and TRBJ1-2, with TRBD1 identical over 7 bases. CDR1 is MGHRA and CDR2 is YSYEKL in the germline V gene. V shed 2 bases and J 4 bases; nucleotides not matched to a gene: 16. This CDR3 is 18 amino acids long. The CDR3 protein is CASSQSRGGSRGSYGYTF. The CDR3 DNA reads TGCGCCAGCAGCCAAAGTAGAGGGGGCTCCCGGGGTAGCTATGGCTACACCTTC.

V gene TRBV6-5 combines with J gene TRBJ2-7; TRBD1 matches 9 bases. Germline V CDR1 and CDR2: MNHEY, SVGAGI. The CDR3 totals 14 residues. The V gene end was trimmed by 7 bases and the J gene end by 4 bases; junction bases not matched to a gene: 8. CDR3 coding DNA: TGTGCCAGCATTACTGAAGGACAGGGGTACGAGCAGTACGTC. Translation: CASITEGQGYEQYV.

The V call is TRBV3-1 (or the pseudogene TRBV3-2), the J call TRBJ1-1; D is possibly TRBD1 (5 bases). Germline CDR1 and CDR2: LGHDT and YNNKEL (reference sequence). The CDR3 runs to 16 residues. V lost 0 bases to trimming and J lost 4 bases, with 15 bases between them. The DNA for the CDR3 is TGTGCCAGCAGCCAAGAGTCGGTCCGGGGGGGCACTGAAGCTTTCTTT. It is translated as CASSQESVRGGTEAFF.